These 27 T cell receptor beta chains were all obtained from the same sample, sequenced in a study of blood T cell repertoires in COVID-19. Some clones are missing from TCRdb's copy, which holds only in-frame ones; the method was immunoSEQ multiplex PCR. The sample has about 73,000 clones, around 81% seen once. The sequenced sample was peripheral blood. The origin of the receptors is a human donor in a cohort sampled during active COVID-19.

The chain is built from TRBV6-6 and TRBJ1-4, with D maybe TRBD1 (5 bases). V was pared by 3 bases and J by 8 bases, with 16 bases between. The CDR3 spans 15 residues. Germline CDR1 and CDR2: MNHNY and SVGAGI (reference sequence). This chain's CDR3 is CASSYRAAKGEKLFF. For the CDR3, the DNA is TGTGCCAGCAGTTATCGGGCCGCAAAGGGGGAAAAACTGTTTTTT.

The chain uses TRBV25-1 and TRBJ2-1; unclear D gene. The CDR3 is made up of 16 amino acids. Trimming removed 2 bases from V and 0 bases from J, with 11 bases in between. Germline lookup yields CDR1 MGHDK and CDR2 SYGVNS. CDR3 nucleotides: TGTGCCAGCAGTGAAAACCTGCGGAGCTCCTACAATGAGCAGTTCTTC. This codes for CASSENLRSSYNEQFF.

This rearrangement joins TRBV3-1 (or the pseudogene TRBV3-2) to TRBJ1-5; 9 nucleotides line up with TRBD1. V shed 3 bases, J shed 9 bases, and the junction held 9 bases outside the gene matches. Per germline, CDR1 LGHDT and CDR2 YNNKEL (reference sequence). This CDR3 region has 15 residues. The CDR3 loop reads CASSQGQGPIGPQHF. CDR3 nucleotides: TGTGCCAGCAGCCAGGGACAGGGCCCTATCGGGCCCCAGCATTTT.

The chain carries TRBV7-9 and TRBJ2-3; the D gene is possibly TRBD1 (5 bases). The CDR3 runs to 14 residues. The V end was cut by 1 base, the J end by 7 bases, with 12 bases between. Germline CDR1 SEHNR, CDR2 FQNEAQ (reference sequence). The CDR3: CASSLGTGSYTQYF. CDR3 bases: TGTGCCAGCAGCTTAGGAACAGGTTCTTATACGCAGTATTTT.

The V and J genes are TRBV7-9 and TRBJ1-2, with 8 bases lining up with TRBD1. The V segment lost 2 bases and the J segment 7 bases; nucleotides outside the gene matches: 3. Germline CDR1 reads SEHNR; CDR2 reads FQNEAQ (reference sequence). The CDR3 spans 13 residues. CDR3 in amino acids: CASSLSRGLGYTF. DNA of the CDR3: TGTGCCAGCAGCTTAAGCAGGGGGCTTGGCTACACCTTC.

V usage is TRBV19 and J usage is TRBJ2-6; tentative D call: TRBD2 (6 bases). Germline V gives CDR1 LNHDA, CDR2 SQIVND (reference sequence). The CDR3 consists of 15 residues. Trimming removed 9 bases at V and 0 bases at J, with 12 bases between. CDR3 region: CASLQGGSGANVLTF. CDR3 DNA: TGTGCCAGCCTGCAGGGAGGCTCTGGGGCCAACGTCCTGACTTTC.

This clone was detected ten times or more. The CDR3 bases are TGTGCCAGCAGTCCAAGATATTACCGGGAGGAAGTGAACTATGGCTACACCTTC. Its translation: CASSPRYYREEVNYGYTF. The rearrangement joins TRBV6-2 or TRBV6-3 to TRBJ1-2; D remains ambiguous. This CDR3 comprises 18 residues. CDR1 MNHEY and CDR2 SVGEGT come from the germline V gene. V was cut by 5 bases and J by 2 bases, with 24 bases left in between.

The chain couples TRBV6-5 to TRBJ2-3; weak D call: TRBD1 (6 bases). Germline values: CDR1 MNHEY, CDR2 SVGAGI. Trimming left V 8 bases short and J 5 bases short, with 8 bases between. CDR3 length equals 11 residues. DNA of the CDR3: TGTGCCAGCCAAGGGGGAGATACGCAGTATTTT. This gives the protein CASQGGDTQYF.

The sample holds a few counts of this clone. The V gene is TRBV29-1, the J gene TRBJ1-1, with D possibly TRBD1 on 6 matching bases. Trimming removed 6 bases from V and 0 bases from J, with 14 bases in between. The germline CDR1 and CDR2 sequences are SQVTM and ANQGSEA. This CDR3 has 14 amino acids. CDR3 loop: CSVGEGELNTEAFF. In DNA, the CDR3 is TGCAGCGTAGGGGAGGGGGAATTGAACACTGAAGCTTTCTTT.

The rearrangement joins TRBV19 to TRBJ1-5; 9 bases align to TRBD1. With V trimmed by 7 bases and J by 2 bases, 12 bases remained unmatched. Germline CDR1 LNHDA, CDR2 SQIVND (reference sequence). The CDR3 has 17 residues. CDR3 sequence: CASIKREGDRGNQPQHF. For the CDR3, the DNA is TGTGCCAGTATAAAGAGAGAGGGGGACAGGGGCAATCAGCCCCAGCATTTT.

The table lists this clone with a count of one. This chain links TRBV19 with TRBJ1-4, with D tentatively TRBD1 (6 bases). V dropped 6 bases and J dropped 6 bases, with 11 bases sitting between them. CDR1 LNHDA and CDR2 SQIVND come from the germline V gene (reference sequence). This CDR3 is built from 13 residues. For the CDR3, the DNA is TGTGCCAGTAGAACAGGGTTCTATGAAAAACTGTTTTTT. This encodes CASRTGFYEKLFF.

In regard to this clone: Since the CDR3 does not end with the conserved phenylalanine or tryptophan, this likely comes from a read error. The limits of the CDR3 on the DNA are not certain, so only TCRdb's listed CDR3 is given. J is TRBJ2-3 and V is TRBV12-3 or TRBV12-4; TRBD1, the D gene given by the table, was not confirmed from the DNA. The CDR3 is 13 amino acids in total, end residues counted. CDR3 sequence: CASSLGGGTGLHI.

The chain is built from TRBV28 and TRBJ1-6; a weak D match, TRBD1 (5 bases). V lost 5 bases and J lost 10, with 18 bases in between. This CDR3 is 15 amino acids long. CDR1 MDHEN and CDR2 SYDVKM come from the germline V gene. The CDR3 region has the DNA TGTGCCAGCAGTACCTGGACACCCTACGAATCACCCCTCCACTTT. Protein sequence: CASSTWTPYESPLHF.

The chain carries TRBV12-3 or TRBV12-4 and TRBJ1-1, with D perhaps matching TRBD1 (6 bases). The CDR3 extends over 13 amino acids. Trimming removed 0 bases from V and 11 bases from J, with 13 bases in between. CDR3 sequence: CASSLAGPGVAFF. Written as DNA, the CDR3 is TGTGCCAGCAGTTTAGCCGGACCAGGGGTGGCTTTCTTT.

The V gene is TRBV12-3 or TRBV12-4, the J gene TRBJ1-1; no firm D call. This CDR3 comprises 12 residues. The ends were cut back, 4 bases at V and 12 bases at J, with 15 bases in the middle. CDR3 sequence: CASSSSGVESFF. Here the CDR3 DNA reads TGTGCCAGCAGTTCCTCCGGGGTAGAATCTTTCTTT.

The chain has TRBV11-3 and TRBJ2-1; 9 bases are a match to TRBD2. The CDR3 totals 17 residues. Germline-derived CDR1 and CDR2 are SGHNT and YENEEA. V was pared by 0 bases and J by 5 bases, with 8 bases of the junction left unmatched. The CDR3 DNA sequence: TGTGCCAGCAGCTTAGATCGCCTAGCGGGGCTGAACAATGAGCAGTTCTTC. Translated: CASSLDRLAGLNNEQFF.

The count of this clone is one. The chain links TRBV5-1 to TRBJ1-5; D is ambiguous. Germline CDR1 and CDR2: SGHRS and YFSETQ. V gave up 0 bases and J gave up 5 bases, with 6 bases separating them. The CDR3 contains 13 residues. The CDR3 bases are TGCGCCAGCAGCTTGGACGGAGATCAGCCCCAGCATTTT. It is translated as CASSLDGDQPQHF.

This chain joins TRBV5-1 and TRBJ2-1; D unresolved. V was pared by 0 bases and J by 4 bases, with 11 bases between. Germline CDR1 reads SGHRS; CDR2 reads YFSETQ. This CDR3 is built from 15 residues. CDR3 amino acids: CASSLGKNLYNEQFF. As DNA, the CDR3 is TGCGCCAGCAGCTTGGGCAAGAACCTATACAATGAGCAGTTCTTC.

The genes are TRBV5-5 and TRBJ2-7, with 11 bases aligning to TRBD1. CDR1 and CDR2 (germline): SGHKS, YYEKEE (reference sequence). V was pared by 4 bases and J by 5 bases, with 8 bases of the junction left unmatched. The CDR3 is made up of 15 amino acids. The CDR3 DNA reads TGTGCCAGCAGCCATGGGACAGGGGGAGTGCACGAGCAGTACTTC. Amino acid sequence: CASSHGTGGVHEQYF.

The chain uses TRBV2 and TRBJ2-7; TRBD2 agrees at 12 bases. The ends lost 5 bases at V and 0 bases at J; junction bases unmatched: 5. The CDR3 length is 16 residues. Germline-derived CDR1 and CDR2 are SNHLY and FYNNEI. The CDR3 loop reads CASSPTSGGSSYEQYF. The CDR3 bases are TGTGCCAGCAGTCCTACTAGCGGGGGGAGCTCCTACGAGCAGTACTTC.

The CDR3 DNA is TGTGCCAGCAGTTCGAGCACCGGGGAGCTGTTTTTT. The encoded protein is CASSSSTGELFF. The chain recombines TRBV5-4 with TRBJ2-2; D is uncertain. The CDR3 runs 12 residues. V dropped 5 bases and J dropped 4 bases, with 6 bases sitting between them. Germline V CDR1 and CDR2: SGHNT, YYREEE (reference sequence).

This clone was detected a few times. The chain joins TRBV18 to TRBJ1-3, with D hard to call. With 2 bases removed from V and 2 bases from J, the gap between germline ends came to 13 bases. Germline CDR1 and CDR2: KGHSH and LQKENI. This CDR3 is built from 16 residues. The CDR3 reads CASSPNKPGAGNTIYF. The CDR3 nucleotides are TGTGCCAGCTCACCAAATAAGCCAGGCGCTGGAAACACCATATATTTT.

This chain links TRBV6-6 with TRBJ2-1; tentative D call: TRBD1 (6 bases). This CDR3 comprises 16 residues. Germline CDR1 MNHNY, CDR2 SVGAGI (reference sequence). V lost 1 base, J lost 0 bases, and 10 bases lay in between. The CDR3 reads CASSYFDRSSYNEQFF. CDR3 in DNA: TGTGCCAGCAGTTACTTTGACAGGAGCTCCTACAATGAGCAGTTCTTC.

The V call is TRBV5-1, the J call TRBJ1-6; D remains ambiguous. Per germline, CDR1 SGHRS and CDR2 YFSETQ. CDR3 size: 14 residues. V was clipped by 0 bases and J by 8 bases, with 9 bases between them. CDR3 sequence reads: CASSLGQADSPLHF. In nucleotides, the CDR3 is TGCGCCAGCAGCTTGGGGCAGGCCGATTCACCCCTCCACTTT.

This chain connects TRBV9 to TRBJ1-2; 10 bases are a match to TRBD1. CDR3 length: 14 residues. Germline assignment: CDR1 SGDLS and CDR2 YYNGEE. Losses at the gene ends were 3 bases for V and 3 bases for J; bases not matched to a gene: 2. The CDR3 protein is CASSGGTGDYGYTF. DNA for the CDR3: TGTGCCAGCAGCGGGGGGACAGGGGACTATGGCTACACCTTC.

This clone was counted ten times or more. The genes are TRBV5-4 and TRBJ2-2, with 7 bases lining up with TRBD1. The CDR3 contains 13 residues. Germline CDR1 and CDR2: SGHNT and YYREEE (reference sequence). V was clipped by 7 bases and J by 4 bases; unmatched bases: 4. The CDR3 sequence is CASGGQTTGELFF. CDR3 in DNA: TGTGCCAGCGGGGGACAGACCACCGGGGAGCTGTTTTTT.

V and J are TRBV7-9 and TRBJ2-7; D perhaps matches TRBD1 (6 bases). V was cut by 6 bases and J by 3 bases, with 12 bases left in between. Germline V lookup: CDR1 SEHNR, CDR2 FQNEAQ (reference sequence). The CDR3 has 13 residues. DNA for the CDR3: TGTGCCAGCAGGCCCAGGGGAAACTACGAGCAGTACTTC. This gives the protein CASRPRGNYEQYF.